This entry lists 20 T cell receptor beta chains sequenced from one sample in a study of blood T cell repertoires in COVID-19. This table comes from immunoSEQ multiplex PCR, and its TCRdb copy is limited to in-frame clones, with some not included. The data show under 150,000 clones, roughly 90% seen once. The material sequenced was peripheral blood. These receptors came from a man in his forties or fifties with active COVID-19.

The V gene is TRBV7-8, the J gene TRBJ2-5; perhaps TRBD2 as D (5 bases). In germline, CDR1 is SGHVS, CDR2 FQNEAQ. The CDR3 is 15 residues long. Deletions cut 4 bases from V and 1 base from J, with 13 bases between. The DNA for the CDR3 is TGTGCCAGCAGCTACCTAGGAGGACCCCAAGAGACCCAGTACTTC. This sequence encodes CASSYLGGPQETQYF.

The chain links TRBV6-6 to TRBJ1-1; a weak D match, TRBD1 (6 bases). V was trimmed by 6 bases and J by 0 bases, leaving 11 bases between them. The V gene's germline CDR1 is MNHNY and CDR2 SVGAGI (reference sequence). The length of the CDR3 is 14 residues. The CDR3 DNA is TGTGCCAGCAGCCCCACAGGGATGAACACTGAAGCTTTCTTT. Translated: CASSPTGMNTEAFF.

The rearrangement links TRBV6-2 or TRBV6-3 to TRBJ1-5; D gene ambiguous. This CDR3 spans 14 amino acids. The V gene's germline CDR1 is MNHEY and CDR2 SVGEGT. V was cut by 2 bases and J by 1 base, with 6 bases left in between. CDR3 nucleotide sequence: TGTGCCAGCAGTTACGAGGGAAGCAATCAGCCCCAGCATTTT. Protein product: CASSYEGSNQPQHF.

The V and J genes are TRBV5-6 and TRBJ1-2; TRBD1 agrees at 12 bases. Germline assignment: CDR1 SGHDT and CDR2 YYEEEE. Trimming at V came to 3 bases and at J to 7 bases, leaving 4 bases not matched to a gene. The CDR3 runs 14 residues. The CDR3 spells CASSWDRGPSGYTF. The CDR3 bases are TGTGCCAGCAGCTGGGACAGGGGGCCTAGTGGCTACACCTTC.

V is TRBV7-8 and J is TRBJ1-6; 7 nucleotides match TRBD1. In germline, CDR1 is SGHVS, CDR2 FQNEAQ. The CDR3 is 15 amino acids. J lost 5 bases, V lost 5 bases, and 6 bases had no gene match. The chain's CDR3 is CASSQTGQNNSPLHF. As DNA, the CDR3 is TGTGCCAGCAGCCAAACGGGACAGAATAATTCACCCCTCCACTTT.

V gene TRBV4-1 combines with J gene TRBJ1-6; unclear D gene. Per the germline V gene, CDR1 is MGHRA and CDR2 is YSYEKL. Trimming stripped 3 bases from V and 7 bases from J, with 10 bases between. This CDR3 is built from 14 residues. The CDR3 protein is CASSHPTGNSPLHF. In nucleotides, the CDR3 is TGCGCCAGCAGCCACCCCACGGGGAATTCACCCCTCCACTTT.

The chain employs TRBV2 and TRBJ1-1, with unresolved D. The CDR3 consists of 15 residues. V lost 1 base and J 4 bases, leaving 13 bases between the germline ends. Germline CDR1 reads SNHLY; CDR2 reads FYNNEI. DNA of the CDR3: TGTGCCAGCAGTGAAGGGACCTCGGGGTTCACTGAAGCTTTCTTT. Protein: CASSEGTSGFTEAFF.

This chain connects TRBV9 to TRBJ2-2; weak D call: TRBD2 (6 bases). Germline V gene lookup returns CDR1 SGDLS and CDR2 YYNGEE. V was trimmed by 0 bases and J by 1 base, leaving 13 bases between them. This CDR3 is built from 17 residues. This CDR3 is CASSVGGGTENTGELFF. The CDR3 bases are TGTGCCAGCAGCGTAGGCGGCGGGACCGAGAACACCGGGGAGCTGTTTTTT. Variable domain in full (rest from reference TRBV9 and TRBJ2-2): DSGVTQTPKHLITATGQRVTLRCSPRSGDLSVYWYQQSLDQGLQFLIQYYNGEERAKGNILERFSAQQFPDLHSELNLSSLELGDSALYFCASSVGGGTENTGELFFGEGSRLTVL.

The CDR3 DNA reads as TGCGCCAGCAGCTTGGTGGGGAGCCCGAATGAGCAGTTCTTC. It is translated as CASSLVGSPNEQFF. The chain employs TRBV5-1 and TRBJ2-1; D is possibly TRBD2 (5 bases). V lost 0 bases and J 7 bases, leaving 11 bases between the germline ends. CDR1 and CDR2 from the germline V gene are SGHRS and YFSETQ. CDR3 length: 14 residues.

V usage is TRBV3-1 (or the pseudogene TRBV3-2) and J usage is TRBJ2-1, with D tentatively TRBD1 (6 bases). The length of the CDR3 is 14 residues. Germline CDR1 is LGHDT and CDR2 is YNNKEL (reference sequence). Trimming pared 7 bases from V and 1 base from J, leaving 11 bases between. As DNA, the CDR3 is TGTGCCAGCAACCTTGGGACATCCTACAATGAGCAGTTCTTC. This translates into CASNLGTSYNEQFF.

The chain is built from TRBV7-2 and TRBJ2-2, with D hard to call. V lost 6 bases and J 6 bases, leaving 17 bases between the germline ends. The CDR3 contains 15 residues. The germline CDR1 and CDR2 sequences are SGHTA and FQGNSA. The chain's CDR3 is CASSETGTPSGELFF. CDR3 nucleotide sequence: TGTGCCAGCAGTGAGACTGGCACCCCGTCCGGGGAGCTGTTTTTT.

The chain employs TRBV4-1 and TRBJ1-1; 8 bases fit TRBD1. The V gene end was trimmed by 3 bases and the J gene end by 1 base; junction bases not matched to a gene: 4. Germline CDR1 reads MGHRA; CDR2 reads YSYEKL. The CDR3 spans 15 residues. CDR3 region: CASSHPDRENTEAFF. The DNA of the CDR3 is TGCGCCAGCAGCCACCCGGACAGGGAGAACACTGAAGCTTTCTTT.

The chain employs TRBV5-1 and TRBJ2-7; TRBD2 might be the D (5 bases). CDR1 SGHRS and CDR2 YFSETQ come from the germline V gene. This CDR3 contains 13 residues. V lost 0 bases, J lost 7 bases, and 11 bases lay in between. The DNA for the CDR3 is TGCGCCAGCAGCTTGGCTAGCTATCAGGAGCAGTACTTC. Its protein product is CASSLASYQEQYF.

V usage is TRBV27 and J usage is TRBJ1-6, with TRBD1 identical over 9 bases. Germline V gene sequence: CDR1 MNHEY, CDR2 SMNVEV (reference sequence). The CDR3 consists of 15 residues. Trimming took 6 bases from V and 10 from J; bases not matched to a gene: 10. CDR3 nucleotides: TGTGCCAGCAGAAGCAGGGGACAGGGTTTCTCACCCCTCCACTTT. Its translation: CASRSRGQGFSPLHF.

V and J are TRBV7-9 and TRBJ2-1; the D gene is possibly TRBD2 (6 bases). Germline loops: CDR1 SEHNR, CDR2 FQNEAQ (reference sequence). V shed 3 bases and J shed 8 bases, with 8 bases lying between them. CDR3 size: 12 residues. CDR3: CASSFGDYEQFF. In nucleotides, the CDR3 is TGTGCCAGCAGCTTCGGGGACTATGAGCAGTTCTTC.

The genes are TRBV12-3 or TRBV12-4 and TRBJ1-4; D unclear. V lost 2 bases to trimming and J lost 7 bases, with 8 bases between them. This CDR3 has 13 amino acids. CDR3 DNA: TGTGCCAGCAGTTTACTCACAACTGAAAAACTGTTTTTT. Protein product: CASSLLTTEKLFF.

The V gene is TRBV19, the J gene TRBJ2-6; 10 bases agree with TRBD1. The V gene end was trimmed by 6 bases and the J gene end by 3 bases; junction bases not matched to a gene: 5. Germline V lookup: CDR1 LNHDA, CDR2 SQIVND (reference sequence). CDR3 length equals 16 residues. As DNA, the CDR3 is TGTGCCAGTAGAGGGACAGGGGTTGGTGGGGCCAACGTCCTGACTTTC. Translating gives CASRGTGVGGANVLTF.

V and J are TRBV29-1 and TRBJ2-5, with 10 nucleotides matching TRBD1. J lost 1 base, V lost 5 bases, and 1 base had no gene match. CDR1 and CDR2 (germline): SQVTM, ANQGSEA. This CDR3 region has 13 residues. The CDR3 reads CSVRTGGQETQYF. In nucleotides, the CDR3 is TGCAGCGTTCGGACAGGGGGCCAAGAGACCCAGTACTTC.

V usage is TRBV4-1 and J usage is TRBJ2-2; 15 bases align to TRBD2. This CDR3 is 18 amino acids long. The junction had 6 bases not matched to a gene; V was cut back by 0 bases and J by 7 bases. Germline V gene sequence: CDR1 MGHRA, CDR2 YSYEKL. The CDR3 DNA is TGCGCCAGCAGCCAAGACGGGACTAGCGGGGGGATTGTCGGGGAGCTGTTTTTT. The encoded protein is CASSQDGTSGGIVGELFF.

The CDR3 DNA reads as TGTGCCAGCAGTCCGTTTGTAGGTAGCGGGAGGGATACGCAGTATTTT. Translating gives CASSPFVGSGRDTQYF. The rearrangement joins TRBV7-9 to TRBJ2-3; 10 bases align to TRBD2. V shed 6 bases, J shed 6 bases, and the junction held 12 bases outside the gene matches. Germline V gene data show CDR1 as SEHNR and CDR2 as FQNEAQ (reference sequence). This CDR3 region has 16 residues.